Sequencing of this TCR beta chain was carried out in a study of identical twins. Note on this clonotype: Its antigen is as yet unknown.

Study-level findings and limits: It was out-of-frame TCR alpha sharing in monozygotic twins that models underestimated. Researchers reported excess low generation probability among twin-shared out-of-frame alpha sequences.

With template switching, a universal primer site was added, and the cDNA carried unique molecular identifiers. Using its own MiXCR run on the 5' RACE reads, TCRdb lists one record per CDR3 protein. In the table there are fewer than 250,000 distinct CDR3 sequences, 5.5% to 7% of which are singletons. CDR3 length: 13 amino acids. CDR1 SSHAT and CDR2 FNYEAQ come from the germline V gene (reference sequence). V was cut by 6 bases and J by 6 bases, with 14 bases left in between. These data were likewise used in another study, on yellow fever vaccine responses in identical twins. That source adds: Reportedly, twins' vaccine T cell responses looked partly convergent and partly personalized.

This clonotype was obtained from a woman under 30 in good health. Sequencing was performed on memory (CD45RO+) T cells sorted from blood. V and J are TRBV7-7 and TRBJ2-5, with a tentative D call TRBD2 (6 bases). CDR3 in amino acids: CASSHGGLKTQYF. CDR3 DNA: TGTGCCAGCAGTCACGGGGGTCTAAAGACCCAGTACTTC.